This T cell receptor (beta chain) comes out of a study of blood T cell repertoires in COVID-19. The protocol was immunoSEQ multiplex PCR, while the TCRdb copy is restricted to in-frame clones and leaves out a portion. Of 300,000 to 400,000 clones in the sample, 80% to 90% were seen once. V shed 2 bases and J shed 0 bases, with 5 bases lying between them. This CDR3 has 13 amino acids. Looked up from germline, CDR1 is MDHEN and CDR2 is SYDVKM. The TCR comes from a young man who had recovered from COVID-19. V is TRBV28 and J is TRBJ2-7, with unresolved D. The sequenced material came from PBMCs or T cells enriched from blood (not recorded which). CDR3 sequence: CASSLVSSYEQYF. CDR3 DNA: TGTGCCAGCAGTTTAGTGAGCTCCTACGAGCAGTACTTC.